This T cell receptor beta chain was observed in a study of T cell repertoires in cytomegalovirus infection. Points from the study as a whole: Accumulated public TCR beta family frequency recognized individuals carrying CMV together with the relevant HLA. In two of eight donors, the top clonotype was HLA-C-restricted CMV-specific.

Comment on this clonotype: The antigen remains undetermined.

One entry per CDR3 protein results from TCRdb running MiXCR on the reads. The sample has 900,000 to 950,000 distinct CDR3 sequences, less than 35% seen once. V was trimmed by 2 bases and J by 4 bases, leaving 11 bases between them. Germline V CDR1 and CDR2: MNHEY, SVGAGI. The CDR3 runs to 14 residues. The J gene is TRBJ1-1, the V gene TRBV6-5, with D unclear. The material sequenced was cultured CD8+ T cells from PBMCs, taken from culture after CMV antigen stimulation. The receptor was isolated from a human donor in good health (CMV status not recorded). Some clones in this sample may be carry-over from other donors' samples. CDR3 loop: CASSYGGVLTEAFF. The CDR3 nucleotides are TGTGCCAGCAGTTACGGTGGAGTGCTCACTGAAGCTTTCTTT.